The text below deals with one T cell receptor beta chain. Its specificity is not known. This sample was included in a study of a mutant IDH1 vaccine in newly diagnosed glioma. For the study at large: Sex distribution of treated patients was roughly 62% male and about 38% female; mean age was roughly 37 years. Former treatment meant radiotherapy, temozolomide, or both; the majority had gotten both. Points from the study as a whole: Pseudoprogression seemed unlinked to shifts in top peripheral T cell clonotypes.

Sequencing used immunoSEQ multiplex PCR; TCRdb keeps in-frame clones, though not all of them. The data contain 70,000 to 100,000 clones, 82% of them seen just once; the ten biggest clones take up less than 5.5%. Time point denoted: baseline, week 1 (first vaccination visit). Noted treatment: pre-vaccination baseline after standard-of-care therapy. In every donor, the tumor was a new WHO grade 3 or 4 IDH1-mutant, ATRX-lost astrocytoma. Germline V lookup: CDR1 LNHDA, CDR2 SQIVND (reference sequence). V was pared by 5 bases and J by 1 base, with 11 bases between. The CDR3 has 14 amino acids. The chain uses TRBV19 and TRBJ1-2; maybe TRBD1 (6 bases). This material consisted of PBMCs, taken from a glioma patient treated with radiotherapy, temozolomide or both. This TCR derives from a man aged 35 to 55 with glioma. Some clones in this sample may be carry-over from other donors' samples. Here the CDR3 reads CASSFQGFNYGYTF. The DNA for the CDR3 is TGTGCCAGTAGTTTCCAGGGGTTTAACTATGGCTACACCTTC.